Below are 10 T cell receptor beta chains sequenced from a single sample in a study of CXCR3-negative and CXCR3-positive naive CD8 T cells. UMI-labeled 5' RACE TRB cDNA libraries were prepared from the cells. After re-calling the 5' RACE reads, TCRdb lists one entry per CDR3 protein, DNA absent. Here the sample table reports tens of thousands of distinct CDR3 sequences. The specimen was naive CXCR3- CD8+ T cells from blood. The subset: CD45RO-CCR7+CD27+CD95- naive CD8+ T cells lacking CXCR3 (TNR3-). These receptors came from a human donor in good health. Some clones in this sample may be carry-over from other donors' samples.

V usage is TRBV29-1 and J usage is TRBJ1-2; without DNA, the TCRdb call of TRBD1 cannot be checked. This CDR3 spans 12 amino acids. CDR1 and CDR2 from the germline V gene are SQVTM and ANQGSEA. The CDR3 region is CSVEGQNYGYTF.

This sequence joins TRBV29-1 and TRBJ2-7; as DNA is missing, the TRBD2 call by TCRdb cannot be tested. The V gene's germline CDR1 is SQVTM and CDR2 ANQGSEA. The CDR3 has 14 residues. CDR3 amino acids: CSAYGLAGGNEQYF.

The rearrangement links TRBV27 to TRBJ2-1; lacking DNA, the TRBD2 call made by TCRdb goes unchecked. Germline CDR1 reads MNHEY; CDR2 reads SMNVEV (reference sequence). CDR3 length: 15 residues. CDR3 amino acids: CASSFGYPPGDEQFF.

The rearrangement joins TRBV28 to TRBJ2-1; the TCRdb call, TRBD2, lacks DNA for checking. This CDR3 has 18 residues. Germline CDR1 MDHEN, CDR2 SYDVKM. Here the CDR3 reads CASSLWRGQGEGSDEQFF.

The CDR3 loop is CASSLKRGAAGASYEQYF. The chain carries TRBV7-2 and TRBJ2-7; TCRdb indicates TRBD2, and absent DNA this call remains unverified. CDR3 length: 18 residues. Germline CDR1 SGHTA, CDR2 FQGNSA.

This chain joins TRBV4-3 and TRBJ2-7; the TCRdb call, TRBD1, lacks DNA for checking. CDR3 length: 18 residues. Germline lookup yields CDR1 LGHNA and CDR2 YSLEER. CDR3: CASSQVVRGGAVWYEQYF.

CDR3 sequence reads: CASSQVAESSYEQYF. The chain is built from TRBV4-1 and TRBJ2-7; the TRBD2 assignment by TCRdb is unverifiable without DNA. Germline assignment: CDR1 MGHRA and CDR2 YSYEKL. The CDR3 totals 15 residues.

The chain employs TRBV12-3 or TRBV12-4 and TRBJ1-1; the TRBD1 assignment by TCRdb is unverifiable without DNA. The CDR3 covers 14 residues. The CDR3 is CASSSNPTGTEAFF.

This rearrangement joins TRBV2 to TRBJ2-7; the TRBD1 assignment by TCRdb is unverifiable without DNA. Germline lookup yields CDR1 SNHLY and CDR2 FYNNEI. CDR3 length equals 17 residues. CDR3 region: CASSDLRTGGYTYEQYF.

The chain combines TRBV13 with TRBJ1-1; TCRdb gives TRBD1 as the D gene, but with no DNA this cannot be confirmed. This CDR3 has 14 amino acids. Germline CDR1 PRHDT, CDR2 FYEKMQ (reference sequence). The CDR3 region is CASSTGPGDTEAFF.